The 22 T cell receptor beta chains reported below all come from one sample, sequenced in a study of cytomegalovirus exposure and HLA in healthy donors. PCR was performed using 60 Vbeta and 13 Jbeta primers. Assay: immunoSEQ multiplex PCR; the TCRdb copy retains only in-frame clones and omits some. The repertoire holds some 200,000 clones, with approximately 85% as singletons. Sequencing input: PBMCs. These receptors came from a woman aged 45-65 years in good health and CMV-seropositive.

The chain links TRBV4-1 to TRBJ2-7, with TRBD1 as a possible D gene (6 bases). Trimming stripped 0 bases from V and 3 bases from J, with 12 bases between. Germline V gene data show CDR1 as MGHRA and CDR2 as YSYEKL. The CDR3 is made up of 15 amino acids. CDR3 in amino acids: CASSQDVTGFYEQYF. The DNA of the CDR3 is TGCGCCAGCAGCCAAGATGTTACAGGGTTCTACGAGCAGTACTTC.

This chain links TRBV4-1 with TRBJ2-3; TRBD2 aligns across 9 bases. Per the germline V gene, CDR1 is MGHRA and CDR2 is YSYEKL. CDR3 length: 16 amino acids. V lost 0 bases and J lost 6; bases outside the gene matches: 7. The CDR3 here is CASSQETAGGMDTQYF. The DNA for the CDR3 is TGCGCCAGCAGCCAAGAAACAGCGGGGGGTATGGATACGCAGTATTTT.

The count of this clone is one. DNA for the CDR3: TGTGCCAGCAGCCCCGGGACAAAGAGGGCCGGGGAGCTGTTTTTT. Translation gives CASSPGTKRAGELFF. The V call is TRBV5-4, the J call TRBJ2-2, with TRBD1 as a possible D gene (6 bases). This CDR3 contains 15 residues. The V gene's germline CDR1 is SGHNT and CDR2 YYREEE (reference sequence). Trimming left V 4 bases short and J 6 bases short, with 16 bases between.

This chain links TRBV6-5 with TRBJ1-2; D unclear. This CDR3 contains 13 residues. The germline V and J ends were trimmed by 7 bases and 4 bases, with 13 bases remaining between them. CDR1 and CDR2 (germline): MNHEY, SVGAGI. The CDR3 protein is CASTNDLSYGYTF. Written as DNA, the CDR3 is TGTGCCAGCACCAACGACTTGTCCTATGGCTACACCTTC.

The rearrangement uses TRBV5-1 and TRBJ2-5, with TRBD1 identical over 8 bases. J lost 1 base, V lost 4 bases, and 9 bases had no gene match. Germline lookup yields CDR1 SGHRS and CDR2 YFSETQ. The CDR3 covers 16 residues. CDR3 in DNA: TGCGCCAGCAGCGGGCAGGCAGGGGGCGGCCAAGAGACCCAGTACTTC. It translates to CASSGQAGGGQETQYF.

This chain connects TRBV5-6 to TRBJ2-5, with TRBD2 identical over 11 bases. CDR3 size: 16 residues. Trimming cost V 4 bases and J 2 bases; bases outside gene matches: 7. In germline, CDR1 is SGHDT, CDR2 YYEEEE. CDR3 coding DNA: TGTGCCAGCAGCCGACTAGCGGGGACCGAACAAGAGACCCAGTACTTC. Translated, it gives CASSRLAGTEQETQYF.

The chain combines TRBV28 with TRBJ2-6; D may be TRBD1 (6 bases). This CDR3 is built from 15 residues. The V end was cut by 3 bases, the J end by 4 bases, with 10 bases between. Germline CDR1 and CDR2: MDHEN and SYDVKM. CDR3 protein: CASSFSGAGANVLTF. The CDR3 region has the DNA TGTGCCAGCAGTTTCTCAGGGGCGGGGGCCAACGTCCTGACTTTC.

This clone showed up just once. The chain combines TRBV10-3 with TRBJ2-5; 10 bases map to TRBD1. Germline trimming cut 5 bases from V and 5 bases from J; bases unmatched to any gene: 5. The CDR3 length is 14 residues. The germline gives CDR1 ENHRY, CDR2 SYGVKD. CDR3 protein: CAISPGTGDETQYF. CDR3 coding DNA: TGTGCCATCAGTCCCGGGACAGGGGACGAGACCCAGTACTTC.

This clone appeared a single time. CDR3 residues: CASFRVAGNEQFF. CDR3 DNA: TGTGCCAGCTTTCGCGTTGCCGGCAATGAGCAGTTCTTC. V gene TRBV5-8 combines with J gene TRBJ2-1; D is uncertain. The V gene's germline CDR1 is SGHTS and CDR2 YDEGEE. V lost 7 bases and J 6 bases, leaving 14 bases between the germline ends. This CDR3 contains 13 residues.

The V call is TRBV30, the J call TRBJ2-7, with TRBD2 matching 9 bases. Germline-derived CDR1 and CDR2 are GTSNPN and SVGIG (reference sequence). V gave up 2 bases and J gave up 3 bases; unmatched junction bases: 14. The CDR3 sequence is 17 residues long. The CDR3 loop reads CAWSKKAGGRGVYEQYF. As DNA, the CDR3 is TGTGCCTGGAGTAAGAAGGCGGGGGGGCGCGGGGTCTACGAGCAGTACTTC.

The V gene is TRBV30, the J gene TRBJ2-5, with 7 bases that match TRBD2. This CDR3 region has 16 residues. J lost 7 bases, V lost 3 bases, and 17 bases had no gene match. Germline V gene lookup returns CDR1 GTSNPN and CDR2 SVGIG (reference sequence). As DNA, the CDR3 is TGTGCCTGGAGCGAAGCCGGACTAGTTAACAAGATGACCCAGTACTTC. This translates into CAWSEAGLVNKMTQYF.

This sequence joins TRBV19 and TRBJ1-1; 7 nucleotides agree with TRBD1. Germline loops: CDR1 LNHDA, CDR2 SQIVND (reference sequence). The CDR3 consists of 14 residues. The V and J ends lost 7 bases and 4 bases, in that order; junction bases with no gene match: 9. In DNA, the CDR3 is TGTGCCAGTACCGAGACAGGGCGGGGCACTGAAGCTTTCTTT. Translation gives CASTETGRGTEAFF. The full variable domain, with the rest looked up from reference TRBV19 and TRBJ1-1, is DGGITQSPKYLFRKEGQNVTLSCEQNLNHDAMYWYRQDPGQGLRLIYYSQIVNDFQKGDIAEGYSVSREKKESFPLTVTSAQKNPTAFYLCASTETGRGTEAFFGQGTRLTVV.

The gene calls are TRBV10-1 and TRBJ2-3; tentative D call: TRBD2 (5 bases). The V gene's germline CDR1 is WNHNN and CDR2 SYGVQD (reference sequence). The CDR3 has 19 residues. V was cut by 2 bases and J by 5 bases, with 26 bases left in between. The DNA for the CDR3 is TGCGCCAGCAGTGAGGACTACCTTTTTCCCCTAGCCCCACAAGATACGCAGTATTTT. Its protein is CASSEDYLFPLAPQDTQYF.

The rearrangement joins TRBV6-5 to TRBJ2-3; weak D call: TRBD2 (5 bases). From germline, CDR1 is MNHEY and CDR2 SVGAGI. Trimming cost V 5 bases and J 0 bases, with 9 bases left between them. CDR3 length: 14 amino acids. CDR3 coding DNA: TGTGCCAGCAGTAGCGGAGGTAGCACAGATACGCAGTATTTT. It specifies CASSSGGSTDTQYF.

The chain links TRBV18 to TRBJ1-1; 8 bases line up with TRBD1. Looked up from germline, CDR1 is KGHSH and CDR2 is LQKENI. V lost 4 bases to trimming and J lost 0 bases; unmatched junction nucleotides: 4. This CDR3 has 15 residues. The CDR3 reads CASSLLTGVNTEAFF. The CDR3 nucleotides read TGTGCCAGCTCACTTTTGACAGGGGTGAACACTGAAGCTTTCTTT.

This clone has more than one count but fewer than ten. The genes are TRBV4-3 and TRBJ1-1; D gene unclear. Between the trimmed V and J ends, which lost 1 base and 7 bases, there was a span of 13 bases. CDR3 length: 14 amino acids. The germline CDR1 and CDR2 sequences are LGHNA and YSLEER. The CDR3 coding sequence is TGCGCCAGCAGCCAAGTTCGCACAGCCAGTGAAGCTTTCTTT. This encodes CASSQVRTASEAFF.

The V call is TRBV28, the J call TRBJ2-7; 11 bases match TRBD2. Germline loops: CDR1 MDHEN, CDR2 SYDVKM. This CDR3 is 14 amino acids long. V shed 5 bases and J 3 bases; nucleotides not matched to a gene: 3. The CDR3 DNA sequence: TGTGCCAGCAGTAGTAGCGGGAGGGGCTACGAGCAGTACTTC. Encoded protein: CASSSSGRGYEQYF.

This clone came up a few times. Other DNA sequences from this sample encode an identical CDR3 as well. The chain recombines TRBV11-2 with TRBJ2-1; 11 nucleotides match TRBD2. In germline, CDR1 is SGHAT, CDR2 FQNNGV. Trimming took 5 bases from V and 4 from J; bases not matched to a gene: 4. CDR3 length: 15 residues. CDR3 sequence reads: CASSLGLAEYNEQFF. CDR3 DNA: TGTGCCAGCAGCCTGGGACTAGCGGAGTACAATGAGCAGTTCTTC.

The chain carries TRBV28 and TRBJ2-2; D might be TRBD2 (5 bases). Germline V gene data show CDR1 as MDHEN and CDR2 as SYDVKM. This CDR3 has 16 residues. V was clipped by 3 bases and J by 0 bases, with 11 bases between them. The CDR3 sequence is CASSFGSSSNTGELFF. CDR3 sequence (DNA): TGTGCCAGCAGTTTCGGGTCTAGCTCGAACACCGGGGAGCTGTTTTTT.

On this clone itself: Other DNA sequences within the sample encode an identical CDR3. The gene calls are TRBV5-6 and TRBJ1-2, with 8 nucleotides matching TRBD1. The V gene's germline CDR1 is SGHDT and CDR2 YYEEEE. The J segment lost 2 bases and the V segment lost 1 base, leaving 1 base of the junction unmatched. The CDR3 has 14 residues. The CDR3 nucleotides read TGTGCCAGCAGCTTGAGACAGGGGAACTATGGCTACACCTTC. Translation gives CASSLRQGNYGYTF.

The count of this clone is one. The V call is TRBV6-5, the J call TRBJ1-6, with D possibly matching TRBD1 (6 bases). Trimming took 2 bases from V and 7 from J, leaving 12 bases between them. Germline V lookup: CDR1 MNHEY, CDR2 SVGAGI. CDR3 length: 15 amino acids. CDR3 in amino acids: CASSYGGSTNSPLHF. The CDR3 region has the DNA TGTGCCAGCAGTTACGGGGGCAGCACCAATTCACCCCTCCACTTT.

The chain employs TRBV2 and TRBJ1-4; 12 bases agree with TRBD1. Germline CDR1 SNHLY, CDR2 FYNNEI. Germline trimming cut 6 bases from V and 7 bases from J; bases unmatched to any gene: 3. This CDR3 region has 14 residues. CDR3 bases: TGTGCCAGCAGGGGACAGGGGGCAACTGAAAAACTGTTTTTT. This codes for CASRGQGATEKLFF.